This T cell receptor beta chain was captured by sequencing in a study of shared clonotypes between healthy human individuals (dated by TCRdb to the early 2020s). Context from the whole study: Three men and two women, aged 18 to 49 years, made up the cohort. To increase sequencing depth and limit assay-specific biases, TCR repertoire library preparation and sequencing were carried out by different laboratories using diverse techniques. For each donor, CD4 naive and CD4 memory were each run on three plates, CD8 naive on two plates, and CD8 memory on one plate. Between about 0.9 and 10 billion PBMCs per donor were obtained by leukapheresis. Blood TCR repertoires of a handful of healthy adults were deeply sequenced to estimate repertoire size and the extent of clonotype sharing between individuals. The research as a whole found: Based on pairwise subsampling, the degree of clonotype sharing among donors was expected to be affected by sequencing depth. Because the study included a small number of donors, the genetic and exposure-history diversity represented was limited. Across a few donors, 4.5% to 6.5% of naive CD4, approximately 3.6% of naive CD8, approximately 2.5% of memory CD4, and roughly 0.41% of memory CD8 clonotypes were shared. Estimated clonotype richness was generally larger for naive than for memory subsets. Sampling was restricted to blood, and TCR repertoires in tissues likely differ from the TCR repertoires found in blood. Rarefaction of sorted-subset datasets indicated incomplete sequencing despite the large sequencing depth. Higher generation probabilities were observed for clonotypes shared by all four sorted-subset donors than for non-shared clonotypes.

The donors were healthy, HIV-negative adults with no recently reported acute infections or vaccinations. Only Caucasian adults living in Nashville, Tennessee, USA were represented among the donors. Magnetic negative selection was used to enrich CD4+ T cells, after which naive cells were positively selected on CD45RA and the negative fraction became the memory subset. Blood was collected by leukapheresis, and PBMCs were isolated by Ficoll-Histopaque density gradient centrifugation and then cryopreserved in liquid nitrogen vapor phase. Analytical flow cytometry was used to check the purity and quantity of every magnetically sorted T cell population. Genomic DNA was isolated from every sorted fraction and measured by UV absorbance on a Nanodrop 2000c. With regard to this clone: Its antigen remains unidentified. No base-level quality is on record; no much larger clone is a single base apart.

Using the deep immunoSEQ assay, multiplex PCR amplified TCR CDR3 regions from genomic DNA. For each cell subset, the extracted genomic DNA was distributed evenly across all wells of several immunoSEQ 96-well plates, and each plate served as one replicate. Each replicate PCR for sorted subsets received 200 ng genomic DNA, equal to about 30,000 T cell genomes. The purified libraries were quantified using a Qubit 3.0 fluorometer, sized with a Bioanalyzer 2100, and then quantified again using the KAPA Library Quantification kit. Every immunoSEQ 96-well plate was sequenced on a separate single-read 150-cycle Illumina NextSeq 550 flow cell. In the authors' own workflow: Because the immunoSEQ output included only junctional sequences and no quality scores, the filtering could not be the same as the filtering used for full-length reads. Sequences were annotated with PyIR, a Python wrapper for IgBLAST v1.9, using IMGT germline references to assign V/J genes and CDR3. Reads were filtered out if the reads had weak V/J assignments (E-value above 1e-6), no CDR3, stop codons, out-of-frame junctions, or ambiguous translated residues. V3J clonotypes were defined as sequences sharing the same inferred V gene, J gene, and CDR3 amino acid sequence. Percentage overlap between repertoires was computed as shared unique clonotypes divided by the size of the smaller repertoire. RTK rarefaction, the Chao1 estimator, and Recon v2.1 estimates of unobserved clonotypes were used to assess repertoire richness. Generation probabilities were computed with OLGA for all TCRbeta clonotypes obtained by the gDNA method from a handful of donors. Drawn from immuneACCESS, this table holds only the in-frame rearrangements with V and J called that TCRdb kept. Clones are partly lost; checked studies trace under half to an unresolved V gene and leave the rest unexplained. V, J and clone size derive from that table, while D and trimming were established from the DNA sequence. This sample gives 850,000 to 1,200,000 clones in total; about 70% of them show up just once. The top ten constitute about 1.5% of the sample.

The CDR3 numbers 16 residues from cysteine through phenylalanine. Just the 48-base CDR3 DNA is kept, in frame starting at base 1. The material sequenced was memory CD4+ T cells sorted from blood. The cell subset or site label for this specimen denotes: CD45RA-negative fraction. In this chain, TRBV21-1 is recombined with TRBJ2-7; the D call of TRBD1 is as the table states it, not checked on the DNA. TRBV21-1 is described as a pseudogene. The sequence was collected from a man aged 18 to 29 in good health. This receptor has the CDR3 CASSKRSYRGRYEQYF. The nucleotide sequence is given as TGTGCCAGCAGCAAAAGAAGTTACAGGGGAAGGTACGAGCAGTACTTC.